This T cell receptor beta chain was retrieved from a study of cytomegalovirus exposure and HLA in healthy donors. The PCR contained 60 Vbeta and 13 Jbeta primers. Libraries were prepared by immunoSEQ multiplex PCR; TCRdb keeps only in-frame clonotypes and omits some of them. The profile shows fewer than 150,000 clones, roughly 70% of them singletons. The CDR3 consists of 13 residues. Germline V CDR1 and CDR2: MDHEN, SYDVKM. Trimming shortened V by 2 bases and J by 0 bases, and 5 bases separated the two germline ends. The receptor was derived from a young man in good health and CMV-seronegative. The sample comprised PBMCs. The chain links TRBV28 to TRBJ2-7; D call uncertain. CDR3 bases: TGTGCCAGCAGTTTAGCAGACTCCTACGAGCAGTACTTC. As protein: CASSLADSYEQYF.